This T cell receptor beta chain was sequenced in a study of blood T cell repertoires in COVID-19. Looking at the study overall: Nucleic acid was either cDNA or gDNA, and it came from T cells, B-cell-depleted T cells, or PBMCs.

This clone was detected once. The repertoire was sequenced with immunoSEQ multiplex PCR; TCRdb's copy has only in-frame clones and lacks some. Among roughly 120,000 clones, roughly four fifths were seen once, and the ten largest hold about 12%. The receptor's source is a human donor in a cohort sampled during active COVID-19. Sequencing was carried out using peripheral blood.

The DNA for the CDR3 is TGCGCCAGCAGCCTACTAGCGGGGGGTGCAGATACGCAGTATTTT. Amino acid sequence: CASSLLAGGADTQYF. J is TRBJ2-3 and V is TRBV5-1; TRBD2 aligns across 12 bases. After removal of 4 bases from V and 4 bases from J, the junction contained 4 bases not matched to a gene. CDR3 length equals 15 residues. Germline V gene sequence: CDR1 SGHRS, CDR2 YFSETQ.